A selection of T cell receptor beta chains follows, all from one sample in a study of T-cell memory formation after mild COVID-19. TCRdb re-called the 5' RACE reads with MiXCR, one entry per CDR3 protein. The table shows over 500,000 distinct CDR3 sequences, with roughly 17% occurring only once. The sample consisted of PBMCs or a T cell subset sorted from them (not recorded which). The receptors stem from an adult woman who had mild COVID-19 (a few samples of this study predate the infection). Cell type and time point are not known. CDR3s leave out the opening cysteine and the closing phenylalanine or tryptophan. Expanded clones get a size class; other rows say once, few or many, or leave the size out.

v_gene	j_gene	abundance	CDR3aa
TRBV5-1	TRBJ2-6	few	ASSSGASSGANVLT
TRBV20-1	TRBJ2-7	.	SARDGLAGGYEQY
TRBV28	TRBJ2-1	.	ASLWGQGGYNEQF
TRBV29-1	TRBJ2-1	.	SVDDPLAGGMSSYNEQF
TRBV12-3/TRBV12-4	TRBJ2-7	.	ASTPHRRNEQY
TRBV7-9	TRBJ2-3	.	ASSFRGSGTDTQY
TRBV15	TRBJ2-7	.	ATSTRTGDYEQY
TRBV10-3	TRBJ2-1	many	AITGTSGVSYNEQF
TRBV5-1	TRBJ1-1	.	ASRGQGAGAEAF
TRBV20-1	TRBJ2-7	.	SARDRRSSGKSSYEQY
TRBV7-3	TRBJ2-2	.	ASSLMAGTVNTGELF
TRBV19	TRBJ1-2	.	ASSIKGFAKINYGYT
TRBV11-2	TRBJ2-7	few	ASSVLTTRAPGAYEQY
TRBV19	TRBJ2-3	.	ASSIILIDTQY